What follows are 20 T cell receptor beta chains derived from one specimen sequenced in a study of T-cell memory formation after mild COVID-19. TCRdb used MiXCR to reprocess the 5' RACE reads, holding one entry per CDR3 protein. The table shows roughly 110,000 distinct CDR3 sequences, with 17% occurring only once. The sequenced material came from PBMCs or a T cell subset sorted from them (not recorded which). The receptors come from an adult woman who had mild COVID-19 (a few samples of this study predate the infection). Cell type and time point are not known.

The chain is built from TRBV4-1 and TRBJ2-7; TRBD1 agrees at 7 bases. Germline V lookup: CDR1 MGHRA, CDR2 YSYEKL. CDR3 size: 14 residues. With V trimmed by 6 bases and J by 4 bases, 9 bases remained unmatched. CDR3 residues: CASSLEGAEYEQYF. CDR3 bases: TGCGCCAGCAGTCTCGAGGGGGCGGAATACGAGCAGTACTTC.

This clonotype was recorded a few times. This chain joins TRBV29-1 and TRBJ2-3, with TRBD1 as a possible D gene (5 bases). Trimming shortened V by 6 bases and J by 11 bases, and 21 bases separated the two germline ends. CDR3 length equals 13 residues. Germline lookup yields CDR1 SQVTM and CDR2 ANQGSEA. The CDR3 is CSVYPTDSQEQYF. In DNA, the CDR3 is TGCAGCGTATACCCAACCGACAGCCAGGAGCAGTATTTT.

This clonotype appeared many times. The chain links TRBV12-3 or TRBV12-4 to TRBJ2-1, with TRBD2 identical over 7 bases. Trimming cost V 6 bases and J 6 bases; bases outside gene matches: 5. This CDR3 has 13 amino acids. The CDR3 region has the DNA TGTGCCAGCAGCCTAGGCGGGGGCAATGAGCAGTTCTTC. Protein sequence: CASSLGGGNEQFF.

V and J are TRBV27 and TRBJ2-7, with D hard to call. Trimming removed 4 bases from V and 4 bases from J, with 17 bases in between. The germline V gene has CDR1 MNHEY and CDR2 SMNVEV (reference sequence). This CDR3 spans 15 amino acids. This chain's CDR3 is CASSYTTSTFYEQYF. The DNA for the CDR3 is TGTGCCAGCAGTTACACGACGAGCACCTTTTACGAGCAGTACTTC.

This clonotype was detected a few times. CDR3 sequence (DNA): TGCGCCAGCAGCGTGGGACAGGAGACCTACGAGCAGTACTTC. The encoded protein is CASSVGQETYEQYF. The rearrangement links TRBV5-1 to TRBJ2-7, with 8 nucleotides matching TRBD1. Per germline, CDR1 SGHRS and CDR2 YFSETQ. V shed 4 bases, J shed 2 bases, and the junction held 5 bases outside the gene matches. There are 14 residues in the CDR3.

The genes are TRBV11-2 and TRBJ2-1; 8 bases agree with TRBD2. The V and J ends lost 3 bases and 11 bases, in that order; junction bases with no gene match: 18. The CDR3 covers 17 residues. Germline V CDR1 and CDR2: SGHAT, FQNNGV. The chain's CDR3 is CASSFDALREVYSKQFF. CDR3 in DNA: TGTGCCAGCAGCTTCGATGCTTTGCGGGAGGTTTATAGTAAGCAGTTCTTC.

The V call is TRBV5-1, the J call TRBJ2-7, with unresolved D. The CDR3 loop spans 15 amino acids. V lost 2 bases to trimming and J lost 2 bases, with 14 bases between them. The germline gives CDR1 SGHRS, CDR2 YFSETQ. CDR3 region: CASSLGASSAYEQYF. The CDR3 DNA is TGCGCCAGCAGCTTAGGTGCCTCGTCCGCCTACGAGCAGTACTTC. Using reference TRBV5-1 and TRBJ2-7 for the parts outside the CDR3, the full variable domain is KAGVTQTPRYLIKTRGQQVTLSCSPISGHRSVSWYQQTPGQGLQFLFEYFSETQRNKGNFPGRFSGRQFSNSRSEMNVSTLELGDSALYLCASSLGASSAYEQYFGPGTRLTVT.

This clonotype has just a few counts. V and J are TRBV27 and TRBJ1-1; D is unclear. V shed 3 bases and J shed 4 bases, with 9 bases lying between them. Germline values: CDR1 MNHEY, CDR2 SMNVEV (reference sequence). This CDR3 is built from 13 residues. The DNA for the CDR3 is TGTGCCAGCAGTTTTAACAGCCTCACTGAAGCTTTCTTT. It codes for CASSFNSLTEAFF.

This clonotype was seen a handful of times. The chain combines TRBV19 with TRBJ2-7, with D hard to call. This CDR3 comprises 14 residues. Deletions cut 5 bases from V and 5 bases from J, with 16 bases between. The germline V gene encodes CDR1 LNHDA and CDR2 SQIVND (reference sequence). CDR3: CASSLNPATHEQYF. The CDR3 bases are TGTGCCAGTAGTTTAAATCCAGCCACACACGAGCAGTACTTC.

The sample holds a few counts of this clonotype. The chain joins TRBV5-4 to TRBJ1-1, with unresolved D. This CDR3 has 13 amino acids. Germline values: CDR1 SGHNT, CDR2 YYREEE (reference sequence). V shed 4 bases and J shed 0 bases, with 7 bases lying between them. The CDR3 nucleotides are TGTGCCAGCAGCGTCTCGGTGAACACTGAAGCTTTCTTT. Protein sequence: CASSVSVNTEAFF.

The chain combines TRBV27 with TRBJ2-1; 9 nucleotides agree with TRBD2. Germline V CDR1 and CDR2: MNHEY, SMNVEV (reference sequence). The CDR3 is 15 amino acids. Trimming cost V 4 bases and J 0 bases; bases outside gene matches: 1. Written as DNA, the CDR3 is TGTGCCAGCAGTTCTAGCGGGAACTCCTACAATGAGCAGTTCTTC. Amino acid sequence: CASSSSGNSYNEQFF.

The genes are TRBV4-3 and TRBJ2-2; D call uncertain. This CDR3 contains 15 residues. Germline CDR1 is LGHNA and CDR2 is YSLEER. Trimming left V 0 bases short and J 1 base short, with 6 bases between. The CDR3 coding sequence is TGCGCCAGCAGCCAAGATCACAGGAACACCGGGGAGCTGTTTTTT. The encoded protein is CASSQDHRNTGELFF.

Concerning this clonotype itself: Relative to the germline gene, one junction end is altered; a read error may explain this. The CDR3 DNA follows: TGTGCCAGCAGTTACTCGTGGTCTGGGGGAGGAAACACAATATATTTT. Its protein is CASSYSWSGGGNTIYF. The rearrangement links TRBV6-5 to TRBJ1-3; possible D gene TRBD1, 5 bases. The CDR3 spans 16 residues. The V gene's germline CDR1 is MNHEY and CDR2 SVGAGI.

The genes are TRBV7-9 and TRBJ1-2; the match to TRBD1 covers 10 bases. V shed 5 bases and J 4 bases; nucleotides not matched to a gene: 13. This CDR3 is built from 17 residues. Per germline, CDR1 SEHNR and CDR2 FQNEAQ (reference sequence). The CDR3 DNA reads TGTGCCAGCAGCCAGATTTATGACAGGGGGCGGTCCTATGGCTACACCTTC. This sequence encodes CASSQIYDRGRSYGYTF.

This clonotype has only a few counts. Written as DNA, the CDR3 is TGTGCCAGCAGCTTAGATGGACTAGCGGAAGAGACCCAGTACTTC. Amino acids: CASSLDGLAEETQYF. This chain joins TRBV11-2 and TRBJ2-5, with TRBD2 matching 10 bases. This CDR3 has 15 residues. Germline lookup yields CDR1 SGHAT and CDR2 FQNNGV. V was clipped by 0 bases and J by 3 bases; unmatched bases: 1.

The rearrangement joins TRBV4-1 to TRBJ2-7; D possibly corresponds to TRBD1 (6 bases). Per germline, CDR1 MGHRA and CDR2 YSYEKL. V lost 0 bases and J lost 3, with 12 bases in between. CDR3 length: 15 residues. CDR3 sequence: CASSQDLRTDYEQYF. In DNA form, the CDR3 reads TGCGCCAGCAGCCAAGATCTGAGGACAGACTACGAGCAGTACTTC.

This clonotype showed up just a few times. The genes are TRBV5-1 and TRBJ1-1; D unclear. The germline V gene has CDR1 SGHRS and CDR2 YFSETQ. Trimming cost V 1 base and J 0 bases, with 25 bases left between them. CDR3 length: 20 residues. CDR3 bases: TGCGCCAGCAGCTTGAACGGAGGGAGAGCACTATCCTTTATGAACACTGAAGCTTTCTTT. This codes for CASSLNGGRALSFMNTEAFF.

This clonotype was counted a few times. The CDR3 DNA is TGCGCCAGCAGCCAAGATTCTAGCGGGACAGGCGGGGAGCTGTTTTTT. This codes for CASSQDSSGTGGELFF. V gene TRBV4-3 combines with J gene TRBJ2-2; a possible D gene is TRBD2 (9 bases). The V and J ends lost 0 bases and 7 bases respectively, with 15 bases between them. The CDR3 is 16 residues long. The germline V gene encodes CDR1 LGHNA and CDR2 YSLEER.

The table lists this clonotype with a few counts. J is TRBJ2-1 and V is TRBV3-1; 8 bases line up with TRBD2. Germline V lookup: CDR1 LGHDT, CDR2 YNNKEL (reference sequence). Trimming removed 6 bases from V and 2 bases from J; junction bases left unmatched: 6. The length of the CDR3 is 15 residues. CDR3 protein: CASRTLAGPYNEQFF. The CDR3 region has the DNA TGTGCCAGCAGGACCCTAGCGGGTCCCTACAATGAGCAGTTCTTC.

This clonotype was observed a few times. The chain uses TRBV12-3 or TRBV12-4 and TRBJ1-5, with D unresolved. The CDR3 consists of 13 residues. Between the trimmed V and J ends, which lost 7 bases and 2 bases, there was a span of 9 bases. Here the CDR3 reads CASTSDRNQPQHF. The DNA for the CDR3 is TGTGCCAGCACTTCGGATCGCAATCAGCCCCAGCATTTT.